The table lists the clone carrying this TCR beta chain with a few counts. Its cognate antigen is unknown. This sample is part of a study of T-cell reconstitution after alpha-beta-depleted transplantation in children. Study conclusions and caveats: Newly produced T cells mostly provided counts and TCRbeta diversity after one year, as hyperexpanded clones declined. Several hundred expanded graft clones reportedly supplied alpha-beta T cells about two months after transplant. Surviving thymic progenitors and recipient T cells were the source of high TCRbeta diversity at day 60 in some patients.

Library preparation (for TCRbeta) was performed with unique molecular identifiers. Each CDR3 protein gets one entry after TCRdb re-called the PCR reads with MiXCR. The data contain hundreds of thousands of distinct CDR3 sequences, around 16% of them singletons. Germline-derived CDR1 and CDR2 are DFQATT and SNEGSKA (reference sequence). The CDR3 covers 14 residues. J gave up 4 bases and V 5 bases, and 10 bases lay outside the gene matches. This chain links TRBV20-1 with TRBJ1-1, with TRBD1 identical over 7 bases. Sequences were derived from PBMCs, mostly from graft donor cells, sampled 360 days after TCRalphabeta/CD19-depleted stem cell transplant. The receptor's source is a boy under three years old who had a stem cell transplant for Wiskott-Aldrich syndrome, so the T cells may come from the graft donor. CDR3 loop: CSAENRGIGTEAFF. CDR3 nucleotide sequence: TGCAGTGCTGAGAACAGGGGTATTGGCACTGAAGCTTTCTTT.